This T cell receptor beta chain was recorded in a study of blood T cell repertoires in COVID-19. Study at large: The study drew acute and convalescent COVID-19 samples from the United States, Italy and Spain. In each case, the material was cDNA or gDNA derived from T cells, B-cell-depleted T cells, or PBMCs.

Sequenced by immunoSEQ multiplex PCR; TCRdb stores in-frame clones only, minus some. The sample lists fewer than 90,000 clones, about four fifths occurring once. A few counts support this clone. The sequence was obtained from a man between 65 and 79 years old with COVID-19, enrolled during active disease. The sample consisted of peripheral blood.

The CDR3 region has the DNA TGTGCCAGTAGTTTCGCCGGGACTGGAGCCTACGAGCAGTACTTC. This codes for CASSFAGTGAYEQYF. The chain carries TRBV19 and TRBJ2-7, with D perhaps matching TRBD2 (6 bases). The CDR3 totals 15 residues. Trimming cost V 5 bases and J 2 bases, with 16 bases left between them. From germline, CDR1 is LNHDA and CDR2 SQIVND (reference sequence).